These T cell receptor beta chains were read from a single sample in a study of CD4+ T cells in melanoma. Profiled with immunoSEQ multiplex PCR; TCRdb holds only in-frame clones, not every one. The sample gives some 110,000 clones, around 92% of which show up once; 3.3% is in the top ten. The sequencing input was peripheral blood. The receptors stem from a human donor with melanoma. Each CDR3 is given with its conserved first and last residue. D genes are given only for firm matches. Clone size is given for some rows only: seen once, a few or many times, or a class if the clone is expanded.

D gene: TRBD1; J gene: TRBJ2-6; V gene: TRBV7-9; clone size: NA; CDR3 protein: CASSLGTGNSGANVLTF; CDR3 DNA: TGTGCCAGCAGCTTAGGGACAGGCAACTCTGGGGCCAACGTCCTGACTTTC
D gene: NA; J gene: TRBJ2-3; V gene: TRBV6-4; clone size: NA; CDR3 protein: CASSEAGLRADTQYF; CDR3 DNA: TGTGCCAGCAGTGAAGCAGGGCTCCGGGCAGATACGCAGTATTTT
D gene: NA; J gene: TRBJ2-5; V gene: TRBV7-2; clone size: once; CDR3 protein: CASSFPQETQYF; CDR3 DNA: TGTGCCAGCAGCTTCCCCCAAGAGACCCAGTACTTC
D gene: NA; J gene: TRBJ2-4; V gene: TRBV5-1; clone size: NA; CDR3 protein: CASSLAPTRGVIQYF; CDR3 DNA: TGCGCCAGCAGCTTGGCACCCACACGCGGAGTGATTCAGTACTTC
D gene: NA; J gene: TRBJ2-1; V gene: TRBV10-3; clone size: NA; CDR3 protein: CAISESNSIYEQFF; CDR3 DNA: TGTGCCATCAGTGAGTCTAATAGTATCTATGAGCAGTTCTTC
D gene: TRBD2; J gene: TRBJ2-7; V gene: TRBV7-6; clone size: NA; CDR3 protein: CASSLASGGSYEQYF; CDR3 DNA: TGTGCCAGCAGCTTGGCTAGCGGAGGTTCCTACGAGCAGTACTTC
D gene: NA; J gene: TRBJ1-2; V gene: TRBV6-6; clone size: NA; CDR3 protein: CASSDSYYTF; CDR3 DNA: TGTGCCAGCAGTGACAGTTACTACACCTTC
D gene: NA; J gene: TRBJ2-7; V gene: TRBV28; clone size: once; CDR3 protein: CASSIIVGKGEQYF; CDR3 DNA: TGTGCCAGCAGTATTATAGTGGGTAAGGGGGAGCAGTACTTC
D gene: TRBD1; J gene: TRBJ2-7; V gene: TRBV7-9; clone size: NA; CDR3 protein: CASSWAGQGAREQYF; CDR3 DNA: TGTGCCAGCAGCTGGGCGGGACAGGGGGCGCGGGAGCAGTACTTC
D gene: NA; J gene: TRBJ1-1; V gene: TRBV11-3; clone size: NA; CDR3 protein: CASSLDGGLGTEAFF; CDR3 DNA: TGTGCCAGCAGCCTAGATGGGGGGCTGGGCACTGAAGCTTTCTTT